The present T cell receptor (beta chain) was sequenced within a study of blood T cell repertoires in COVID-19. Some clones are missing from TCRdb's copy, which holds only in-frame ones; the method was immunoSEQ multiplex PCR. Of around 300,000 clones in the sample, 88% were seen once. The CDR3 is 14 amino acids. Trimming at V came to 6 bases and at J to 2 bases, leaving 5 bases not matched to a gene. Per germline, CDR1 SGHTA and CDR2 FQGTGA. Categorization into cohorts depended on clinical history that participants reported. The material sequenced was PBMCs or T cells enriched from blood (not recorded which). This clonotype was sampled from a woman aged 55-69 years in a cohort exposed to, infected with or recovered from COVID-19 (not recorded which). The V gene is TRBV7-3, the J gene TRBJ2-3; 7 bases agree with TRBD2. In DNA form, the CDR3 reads TGTGCCAGCAGGGCTAGCGGCTTCACAGATACGCAGTATTTT. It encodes CASRASGFTDTQYF.